A single sample gave rise to the 20 T cell receptor beta chains below, sequenced in a study of T cell changes during pregnancy in multiple sclerosis. Only in-frame clones appear in the TCRdb table, and some are missing; sequencing was by immunoSEQ multiplex PCR. Of under 85,000 clones in the sample, about nine tenths are singletons; the top ten hold 1.4% to 1.5%. The sequencing used peripheral blood, collected in the third trimester of pregnancy. These receptors were taken from a female donor with multiple sclerosis, enrolled in a pregnancy study.

V gene TRBV27 combines with J gene TRBJ1-2; D gene ambiguous. Between the trimmed V and J ends, which lost 5 bases and 8 bases, there was a span of 15 bases. Germline lookup yields CDR1 MNHEY and CDR2 SMNVEV (reference sequence). This CDR3 contains 13 residues. The CDR3 is CASSQRTMEGYTF. DNA of the CDR3: TGTGCCAGCAGTCAACGGACTATGGAAGGCTACACCTTC.

The CDR3 reads CASSPETNTEAFF. The CDR3 coding sequence is TGTGCCAGCAGCCCAGAAACGAACACTGAAGCTTTCTTT. The V gene is TRBV5-4, the J gene TRBJ1-1; D not certain. This CDR3 is 13 amino acids long. The germline V gene encodes CDR1 SGHNT and CDR2 YYREEE (reference sequence). V shed 4 bases and J shed 1 base, with 8 bases lying between them.

This clone showed up just a few times. V usage is TRBV6-5 and J usage is TRBJ1-1; no reliable D call. The CDR3 sequence is 13 residues long. Deletions cut 0 bases from V and 8 bases from J, with 10 bases between. Germline V gives CDR1 MNHEY, CDR2 SVGAGI. The CDR3 region is CASSYSGEMEAFF. In nucleotides, the CDR3 is TGTGCCAGCAGTTACTCTGGGGAGATGGAAGCTTTCTTT.

The chain couples TRBV9 to TRBJ2-1; 7 positions match TRBD1. V was clipped by 0 bases and J by 5 bases; unmatched bases: 8. This CDR3 region has 16 residues. Looked up from germline, CDR1 is SGDLS and CDR2 is YYNGEE. CDR3 in amino acids: CASSVAQTGYDNEQFF. CDR3 nucleotide sequence: TGTGCCAGCAGCGTAGCCCAGACAGGGTACGACAATGAGCAGTTCTTC.

This chain links TRBV5-4 with TRBJ2-7; D remains ambiguous. This CDR3 comprises 12 residues. The V gene lost 4 bases and the J gene lost 6 bases, with 11 bases spanning the gap. The germline V gene has CDR1 SGHNT and CDR2 YYREEE (reference sequence). CDR3 DNA: TGTGCCAGCAGCCACATAGCTGGCGAGCAGTACTTC. This gives the protein CASSHIAGEQYF.

The genes are TRBV18 and TRBJ1-4; 8 positions agree with TRBD1. Germline trimming cut 3 bases from V and 10 bases from J; bases unmatched to any gene: 16. The CDR3 spans 17 residues. The germline V gene encodes CDR1 KGHSH and CDR2 LQKENI. The CDR3 bases are TGTGCCAGCTCACCGGGGCTCGACAGGGGATTTCGAGGAAAACTGTTTTTT. Its translation is CASSPGLDRGFRGKLFF.

The chain has TRBV7-8 and TRBJ1-2; D is ambiguous. V was pared by 4 bases and J by 8 bases, with 11 bases between. From germline, CDR1 is SGHVS and CDR2 FQNEAQ. This CDR3 has 12 residues. This CDR3 reads CASSSRTEGYTF. In nucleotides, the CDR3 is TGTGCCAGCAGCTCCCGAACGGAGGGCTACACCTTC. The full variable domain, its missing parts supplied by reference TRBV7-8 and TRBJ1-2, is GAGVSQSPRYKVAKRGQDVALRCDPISGHVSLFWYQQALGQGPEFLTYFQNEAQLDKSGLPSDRFFAERPEGSVSTLKIQRTQQEDSAVYLCASSSRTEGYTFGSGTRLTVV.

The chain has TRBV6-5 and TRBJ2-2; D is undetermined. The germline V gene has CDR1 MNHEY and CDR2 SVGAGI. There are 14 residues in the CDR3. V gave up 6 bases and J gave up 1 base, with 9 bases separating them. CDR3 coding DNA: TGTGCCAGCAGCTACGACAAGAACACCGGGGAGCTGTTTTTT. This codes for CASSYDKNTGELFF.

V gene TRBV5-5 combines with J gene TRBJ1-1, with no clear D. Per the germline V gene, CDR1 is SGHKS and CDR2 is YYEKEE (reference sequence). Trimming stripped 3 bases from V and 2 bases from J, with 11 bases between. The CDR3 is 14 residues long. CDR3 region: CASSSVVGNTEAFF. In nucleotides, the CDR3 is TGTGCCAGCAGCTCGGTCGTTGGTAACACTGAAGCTTTCTTT.

The chain carries TRBV19 and TRBJ1-1; D not resolved. Germline values: CDR1 LNHDA, CDR2 SQIVND (reference sequence). V lost 1 base to trimming and J lost 4 bases, with 10 bases between them. The CDR3 loop spans 14 amino acids. The chain's CDR3 is CASSIGARGTEAFF. In DNA form, the CDR3 reads TGTGCCAGTAGTATAGGGGCGCGGGGCACTGAAGCTTTCTTT.

The V call is TRBV27, the J call TRBJ2-1, with D perhaps TRBD2 (6 bases). This CDR3 spans 18 amino acids. CDR1 and CDR2 from the germline V gene are MNHEY and SMNVEV (reference sequence). Trimming removed 3 bases from V and 3 bases from J, with 21 bases in between. The DNA for the CDR3 is TGTGCCAGCAGTTTTGATCATATAGCGGCAGGACTCTACAATGAGCAGTTCTTC. Its protein product is CASSFDHIAAGLYNEQFF.

This chain uses TRBV6-5 with TRBJ2-7; TRBD2 aligns across 10 bases. V shed 0 bases, J shed 7 bases, and the junction held 3 bases outside the gene matches. CDR3 length: 14 residues. Germline V gene data show CDR1 as MNHEY and CDR2 as SVGAGI. The CDR3 bases are TGTGCCAGCAGTTACTCCCTAGCGGGAGATGAGCAGTACTTC. This sequence encodes CASSYSLAGDEQYF.

This chain connects TRBV4-1 to TRBJ1-1; D is perhaps TRBD1 (6 bases). Germline V lookup: CDR1 MGHRA, CDR2 YSYEKL. The V end was cut by 0 bases, the J end by 0 bases, with 14 bases between. There are 17 residues in the CDR3. For the CDR3, the DNA is TGCGCCAGCAGCCAAGATCGGCGTAGGGGGATGAACACTGAAGCTTTCTTT. It encodes CASSQDRRRGMNTEAFF.

V and J are TRBV9 and TRBJ1-4; D unresolved. Germline-derived CDR1 and CDR2 are SGDLS and YYNGEE. V was clipped by 0 bases and J by 4 bases, with 7 bases between them. The CDR3 contains 14 residues. The DNA for the CDR3 is TGTGCCAGCAGCGTAGGTGTGAGTAATGAAAAACTGTTTTTT. Translated: CASSVGVSNEKLFF.

The V call is TRBV11-2, the J call TRBJ1-2, with 9 nucleotides matching TRBD1. V shed 3 bases and J 3 bases; nucleotides not matched to a gene: 11. The CDR3 totals 17 residues. Germline lookup yields CDR1 SGHAT and CDR2 FQNNGV. CDR3 sequence reads: CASSLGQGAGSDYGYTF. The CDR3 DNA is TGTGCCAGCAGCTTGGGACAGGGTGCAGGGAGCGACTATGGCTACACCTTC.

This rearrangement joins TRBV29-1 to TRBJ2-7; 9 bases map to TRBD1. The V and J ends lost 7 bases and 10 bases, in that order; junction bases with no gene match: 11. The CDR3 runs 12 residues. Germline V lookup: CDR1 SQVTM, CDR2 ANQGSEA. The CDR3 loop is CSALGGQGYQYF. Here the CDR3 DNA reads TGCAGCGCGCTCGGGGGACAGGGTTATCAGTACTTC.

The genes are TRBV7-2 and TRBJ2-1, with D maybe TRBD2 (5 bases). The CDR3 consists of 15 residues. Germline V CDR1 and CDR2: SGHTA, FQGNSA. The V gene lost 3 bases and the J gene lost 0 bases, with 9 bases spanning the gap. The CDR3 loop is CASSFTGSSYNEQFF. CDR3 DNA sequence: TGTGCCAGCAGCTTTACGGGGAGCTCCTACAATGAGCAGTTCTTC.

This clone has a single count. J is TRBJ2-7 and V is TRBV11-3; tentatively, D is TRBD2 (7 bases). The CDR3 totals 14 residues. Trimming pared 5 bases from V and 5 bases from J, leaving 16 bases between. From germline, CDR1 is SGHNT and CDR2 YENEEA. The CDR3 DNA sequence: TGTGCCAGCAGCCTTGGGGGGGGCACCCACGAGCAGTACTTC. This sequence encodes CASSLGGGTHEQYF. Full variable domain (rest looked up from reference TRBV11-3 and TRBJ2-7): EAGVVQSPRYKIIEKKQPVAFWCNPISGHNTLYWYLQNLGQGPELLIRYENEEAVDDSQLPKDRFSAERLKGVDSTLKIQPAELGDSAVYLCASSLGGGTHEQYFGPGTRLTVT.

V is TRBV7-8 and J is TRBJ2-2; D gene ambiguous. V was cut by 3 bases and J by 1 base, with 9 bases left in between. Germline V lookup: CDR1 SGHVS, CDR2 FQNEAQ. The length of the CDR3 is 15 residues. The CDR3 bases are TGTGCCAGCAGCTTCCAGGTGTTGAACACCGGGGAGCTGTTTTTT. This codes for CASSFQVLNTGELFF.

CDR3 DNA: TGTGCCAGCAGTACCAAAAGGGGTTACAATGAGCAGTTCTTC. Translation gives CASSTKRGYNEQFF. The rearrangement joins TRBV27 to TRBJ2-1; D may be TRBD1 (5 bases). Trimming left V 5 bases short and J 4 bases short, with 12 bases between. CDR1 and CDR2 from the germline V gene are MNHEY and SMNVEV (reference sequence). This CDR3 region has 14 residues.